The TCR beta chain under discussion was sequenced for a study of early T cells in non-severe SARS-CoV-2 infection. Study-level information: Unpaired chains resulted from sequencing bulk RNA of unsorted whole blood. Study-level findings and limits: In VDJdb matching, anti-spike CD8 responses were favored while private and CD4 specificities went missing.

As part of library construction, unique molecular identifiers were attached to individual cDNA molecules. One entry per CDR3 protein, called by TCRdb with MiXCR from the 5' RACE reads. This sample carries 90,000 to 120,000 distinct CDR3 sequences, 11% of them seen once, and the ten largest clones take approximately 7.3%. The CDR3 spans 14 residues. Trimming took 3 bases from V and 9 from J; bases not matched to a gene: 10. In its sample, this clonotype was seen many times. What it recognizes is unknown. The source material was whole blood. This chain connects TRBV12-3 or TRBV12-4 to TRBJ2-5; TRBD2 matches at 7 bases. This clonotype originated in an adult who was a healthcare worker with PCR-confirmed SARS-CoV-2 infection or an uninfected control (not recorded which). Here the CDR3 reads CASSFGTGGRAQYF. CDR3 DNA: TGTGCCAGCAGTTTCGGTACGGGCGGGAGAGCCCAGTACTTC.